The next 26 T cell receptor beta chains were all read from a single sample in a study of blood T cell repertoires in COVID-19. TCRdb's copy holds only in-frame clones and misses some; the assay was immunoSEQ multiplex PCR. The profile shows roughly 230,000 clones, around 83% of them singletons. The sequenced material came from peripheral blood. These receptors came from a man aged 40-49 years with active or convalescent COVID-19.

The chain couples TRBV5-1 to TRBJ1-4; D perhaps matches TRBD1 (5 bases). This CDR3 is 16 amino acids long. V shed 4 bases and J shed 0 bases, with 13 bases lying between them. Germline assignment: CDR1 SGHRS and CDR2 YFSETQ. The CDR3 bases are TGCGCCAGCAGCCCCGGGGGGGGATCAACTAATGAAAAACTGTTTTTT. It codes for CASSPGGGSTNEKLFF. The variable domain in full, completed from reference TRBV5-1 and TRBJ1-4, reads KAGVTQTPRYLIKTRGQQVTLSCSPISGHRSVSWYQQTPGQGLQFLFEYFSETQRNKGNFPGRFSGRQFSNSRSEMNVSTLELGDSALYLCASSPGGGSTNEKLFFGSGTQLSVL.

The rearrangement joins TRBV6-5 to TRBJ2-2, with TRBD2 matching over 9 bases. Germline loops: CDR1 MNHEY, CDR2 SVGAGI. J was trimmed by 3 bases and V by 2 bases; bases with no gene match: 4. The CDR3 covers 16 residues. For the CDR3, the DNA is TGTGCCAGCAGTTACAGCGGGGGGCTGGACACCGGGGAGCTGTTTTTT. Translation: CASSYSGGLDTGELFF.

This chain joins TRBV5-8 and TRBJ2-5; D perhaps matches TRBD1 (5 bases). Germline loops: CDR1 SGHTS, CDR2 YDEGEE. V was shortened by 4 bases and J by 2 bases, with 9 bases between the two germline ends. The CDR3 totals 13 residues. The CDR3 loop reads CASSIDRQETQYF. The CDR3 nucleotides read TGTGCCAGCAGCATCGACAGACAAGAGACCCAGTACTTC. Using reference TRBV5-8 and TRBJ2-5 for the parts outside the CDR3, the full variable domain is EAGVTQSPTHLIKTRGQQATLRCSPISGHTSVYWYQQALGLGLQFLLWYDEGEERNRGNFPPRFSGRQFPNYSSELNVNALELEDSALYLCASSIDRQETQYFGPGTRLLVL.

V and J are TRBV5-6 and TRBJ1-6; D might be TRBD1 (5 bases). This CDR3 has 16 amino acids. Germline CDR1 is SGHDT and CDR2 is YYEEEE. With 3 bases removed from V and 0 bases from J, the gap between germline ends came to 10 bases. The CDR3 region has the DNA TGTGCCAGCAGCTACACCGGGGGCTCCTATAATTCACCCCTCCACTTT. Its translation is CASSYTGGSYNSPLHF.

The CDR3 loop reads CASSLSQLPLHF. The CDR3 nucleotides are TGTGCCAGCAGTTTATCGCAGTTACCCCTCCACTTT. This sequence joins TRBV28 and TRBJ1-6; D uncertain. V lost 1 base and J lost 12, with 7 bases in between. CDR1 is MDHEN, CDR2 SYDVKM, per germline. The CDR3 has 12 residues.

This sequence joins TRBV3-1 (or the pseudogene TRBV3-2) and TRBJ2-2, with TRBD2 matching 8 bases. Germline CDR1 is LGHDT and CDR2 is YNNKEL (reference sequence). J lost 5 bases, V lost 4 bases, and 6 bases had no gene match. CDR3 length equals 15 residues. The CDR3 region has the DNA TGTGCCAGCAGCCCCGGGGGGGCCAAAACCGGGGAGCTGTTTTTT. Protein product: CASSPGGAKTGELFF.

The V call is TRBV5-1, the J call TRBJ2-2, with D hard to call. V lost 0 bases and J lost 5, with 5 bases in between. CDR1 and CDR2 (germline): SGHRS, YFSETQ. The CDR3 extends over 13 amino acids. CDR3 sequence reads: CASSLAGTGELFF. The CDR3 coding sequence is TGCGCCAGCAGCTTGGCCGGGACCGGGGAGCTGTTTTTT.

The chain employs TRBV5-6 and TRBJ1-2; 7 bases line up with TRBD1. Germline values: CDR1 SGHDT, CDR2 YYEEEE. The CDR3 spans 15 residues. The V and J ends lost 0 bases and 0 bases, in that order; junction bases with no gene match: 2. In DNA form, the CDR3 reads TGTGCCAGCAGCTTGGTGGACAGGACTAACTATGGCTACACCTTC. It specifies CASSLVDRTNYGYTF. Together with reference TRBV5-6 and TRBJ1-2, the CDR3 gives the full variable domain: DAGVTQSPTHLIKTRGQQVTLRCSPKSGHDTVSWYQQALGQGPQFIFQYYEEEERQRGNFPDRFSGHQFPNYSSELNVNALLLGDSALYLCASSLVDRTNYGYTFGSGTRLTVV.

The CDR3 loop is CASSDASGGTDTQYF. Written as DNA, the CDR3 is TGTGCCAGCAGCGACGCTAGCGGGGGCACAGATACGCAGTATTTT. The rearrangement links TRBV9 to TRBJ2-3; 9 bases agree with TRBD2. The length of the CDR3 is 15 residues. J was trimmed by 1 base and V by 3 bases; bases with no gene match: 3. Germline values: CDR1 SGDLS, CDR2 YYNGEE.

The DNA of the CDR3 is TGTGCCAGCAGTTACCGCGGACAGGGCTACGAGCAGTACTTC. It encodes CASSYRGQGYEQYF. The chain couples TRBV6-5 to TRBJ2-7; 8 nucleotides match TRBD1. CDR3 length equals 14 residues. J gave up 3 bases and V 2 bases, and 3 bases lay outside the gene matches. Germline CDR1 MNHEY, CDR2 SVGAGI.

This CDR3 reads CASSGTGGANYGYTF. DNA of the CDR3: TGTGCCAGTAGTGGGACAGGGGGCGCGAACTATGGCTACACCTTC. This chain connects TRBV19 to TRBJ1-2, with 12 positions matching TRBD1. The CDR3 sequence is 15 residues long. Germline values: CDR1 LNHDA, CDR2 SQIVND (reference sequence). With 5 bases clipped from V and 2 bases from J, the junction kept 3 bases outside the gene matches.

The chain links TRBV5-5 to TRBJ1-3; no reliable D call. Germline V lookup: CDR1 SGHKS, CDR2 YYEKEE (reference sequence). The germline V and J ends were trimmed by 2 bases and 4 bases, with 7 bases remaining between them. The CDR3 covers 13 residues. The CDR3 reads CASSFSSGNTIYF. CDR3 DNA: TGTGCCAGCAGCTTTTCTTCCGGAAACACCATATATTTT.

This clone was picked up a small number of times. V and J are TRBV7-9 and TRBJ2-1; perhaps TRBD1 as D (6 bases). Germline V gives CDR1 SEHNR, CDR2 FQNEAQ (reference sequence). Trimming stripped 3 bases from V and 7 bases from J, with 13 bases between. The CDR3 extends over 14 amino acids. The DNA of the CDR3 is TGTGCCAGCAGCTTCCAGGGGCGCCTTAATGAGCAGTTCTTC. Amino acid sequence: CASSFQGRLNEQFF.

This rearrangement joins TRBV30 to TRBJ1-6, with 8 nucleotides matching TRBD1. CDR1 is GTSNPN and CDR2 is SVGIG in the germline V gene (reference sequence). CDR3 length: 18 amino acids. Trimming cost V 4 bases and J 5 bases; bases outside gene matches: 16. The CDR3 spells CAWNRDRSTTKNNSPLHF. The DNA of the CDR3 is TGTGCCTGGAACCGGGACAGGAGTACGACCAAGAATAATTCACCCCTCCACTTT.

The chain couples TRBV19 to TRBJ2-2; tentative D call: TRBD1 (6 bases). The CDR3 spans 14 residues. V was shortened by 7 bases and J by 1 base, with 10 bases between the two germline ends. The V gene's germline CDR1 is LNHDA and CDR2 SQIVND (reference sequence). CDR3 DNA: TGTGCCAGTACGAGGGGGTTGAACACCGGGGAGCTGTTTTTT. This codes for CASTRGLNTGELFF.

In this sample, this clone turned up once. The gene calls are TRBV6-4 and TRBJ1-1, with TRBD1 as a possible D gene (6 bases). Germline lookup yields CDR1 MRHNA and CDR2 SNTAGT. Trimming took off 9 bases at V and 5 bases at J, with 16 bases between the two ends. The CDR3 runs 13 residues. For the CDR3, the DNA is TGTGCCAGTAGGCCACAGGGTTCGACTGAAGCTTTCTTT. This gives the protein CASRPQGSTEAFF.

Note on this clone: The same CDR3 can be traced to other DNA sequences in this sample. The V call is TRBV7-9, the J call TRBJ2-7; D is unclear. V lost 1 base, J lost 4 bases, and 8 bases lay in between. Germline V gene data show CDR1 as SEHNR and CDR2 as FQNEAQ (reference sequence). The CDR3 consists of 13 residues. The CDR3 sequence: CASSLVGAYEQYF. The DNA of the CDR3 is TGTGCCAGCAGCTTAGTGGGCGCATACGAGCAGTACTTC.

The chain recombines TRBV7-9 with TRBJ1-1; 9 nucleotides line up with TRBD1. V lost 6 bases and J lost 5; bases outside the gene matches: 4. Germline-derived CDR1 and CDR2 are SEHNR and FQNEAQ (reference sequence). This CDR3 spans 13 amino acids. CDR3 nucleotide sequence: TGTGCCAGCAGTGCCGGGACAGGGACTGAAGCTTTCTTT. This sequence encodes CASSAGTGTEAFF. Drawing the rest from reference TRBV7-9 and TRBJ1-1, the complete variable domain is DTGVSQNPRHKITKRGQNVTFRCDPISEHNRLYWYRQTLGQGPEFLTYFQNEAQLEKSRLLSDRFSAERPKGSFSTLEIQRTEQGDSAMYLCASSAGTGTEAFFGQGTRLTVV.

V usage is TRBV11-3 and J usage is TRBJ2-7; 10 bases agree with TRBD2. Germline CDR1 SGHNT, CDR2 YENEEA. The ends lost 5 bases at V and 2 bases at J; junction bases unmatched: 6. This CDR3 is 15 amino acids long. The CDR3 is CASSITSGDTYEQYF. The DNA for the CDR3 is TGTGCCAGCAGCATTACTAGCGGGGATACCTACGAGCAGTACTTC.

The CDR3 protein is CASSLARGSAYNEQFF. The CDR3 region has the DNA TGTGCCAGCAGCTTAGCGCGCGGGAGCGCCTACAATGAGCAGTTCTTC. V and J are TRBV7-9 and TRBJ2-1; 7 positions agree with TRBD2. The V gene's germline CDR1 is SEHNR and CDR2 FQNEAQ (reference sequence). J lost 2 bases, V lost 0 bases, and 4 bases had no gene match. The CDR3 loop spans 16 amino acids.

The genes are TRBV6-5 and TRBJ1-2; 9 positions agree with TRBD1. The CDR3 is 15 amino acids. Germline CDR1 MNHEY, CDR2 SVGAGI. Trimming removed 0 bases from V and 4 bases from J; junction bases left unmatched: 3. The CDR3 is CASSYSLTGGYGYTF. DNA for the CDR3: TGTGCCAGCAGTTACTCGCTGACAGGGGGCTATGGCTACACCTTC.

This clone appeared a single time. The chain is built from TRBV12-3 or TRBV12-4 and TRBJ1-2; TRBD1 matches 7 bases. V lost 7 bases and J lost 5; bases outside the gene matches: 7. The CDR3 contains 13 residues. The CDR3 DNA sequence: TGTGCCAGCACTATGACAGGGCCGTATGGCTACACCTTC. Its translation is CASTMTGPYGYTF.

This chain joins TRBV4-3 and TRBJ2-3; 14 bases agree with TRBD2. This CDR3 has 16 amino acids. The V and J ends lost 5 bases and 4 bases, in that order; junction bases with no gene match: 5. Germline V lookup: CDR1 LGHNA, CDR2 YSLEER. CDR3 in DNA: TGCGCCAGCAGCTCCGGACTAGCGGGGGGAGCAGATACGCAGTATTTT. Amino acids: CASSSGLAGGADTQYF.

In this sample, this clone turned up once. V gene TRBV19 combines with J gene TRBJ2-6; tentative D call: TRBD2 (5 bases). This CDR3 has 15 residues. Trimming left V 3 bases short and J 2 bases short, with 8 bases between. CDR1 is LNHDA, CDR2 SQIVND, per germline (reference sequence). CDR3 bases: TGTGCCAGTAGTATCTCCGGGGCTGGGGCCAACGTCCTGACTTTC. Translating gives CASSISGAGANVLTF.

The chain carries TRBV5-4 and TRBJ2-7, with D perhaps matching TRBD1 (6 bases). V lost 1 base, J lost 3 bases, and 11 bases lay in between. From germline, CDR1 is SGHNT and CDR2 YYREEE (reference sequence). The CDR3 extends over 14 amino acids. As DNA, the CDR3 is TGTGCCAGCAGCTTGCGGACAGAATACTACGAGCAGTACTTC. Translating gives CASSLRTEYYEQYF.

This clone was counted a single time. The chain has TRBV6-1 and TRBJ1-2; the D is unclear. The CDR3 totals 11 residues. Looked up from germline, CDR1 is MNHNS and CDR2 is SASEGT. Trimming shortened V by 2 bases and J by 7 bases, and 5 bases separated the two germline ends. CDR3 residues: CASSESLGYTF. CDR3 DNA sequence: TGTGCCAGCAGTGAAAGCCTTGGCTACACCTTC.